A single sample is the source of the 26 T cell receptor beta chains below, sequenced in a study of cytomegalovirus exposure and HLA in healthy donors. Primers included in the PCR were 60 Vbeta and 13 Jbeta primers. Clones were sequenced by immunoSEQ multiplex PCR, and TCRdb holds only the in-frame ones, with some missing. The sample lists roughly 200,000 clones, around 76% occurring once. The sequenced material came from PBMCs. The receptors stem from a young man in good health and CMV-seronegative.

The V gene is TRBV5-1, the J gene TRBJ1-2; 7 positions match TRBD1. The CDR3 totals 15 residues. Germline trimming cut 1 base from V and 6 bases from J; bases unmatched to any gene: 9. Germline V CDR1 and CDR2: SGHRS, YFSETQ. The CDR3: CASSLSPGGKDGYTF. CDR3 sequence (DNA): TGCGCCAGCAGCTTGTCTCCAGGGGGTAAAGATGGCTACACCTTC.

V usage is TRBV2 and J usage is TRBJ1-5, with 12 positions matching TRBD1. Germline V gene sequence: CDR1 SNHLY, CDR2 FYNNEI. J was trimmed by 2 bases and V by 2 bases; bases with no gene match: 13. The CDR3 sequence is 20 residues long. CDR3 nucleotides: TGTGCCAGCAGTGAATTACCGGGACAGGGGGCGTTGGAAGGCAATCAGCCCCAGCATTTT. Protein: CASSELPGQGALEGNQPQHF.

The chain uses TRBV27 and TRBJ2-7; D might be TRBD2 (5 bases). V lost 3 bases, J lost 6 bases, and 18 bases lay in between. Germline V CDR1 and CDR2: MNHEY, SMNVEV (reference sequence). The length of the CDR3 is 15 residues. The CDR3 sequence is CASSFLRAEAGEQYF. The CDR3 bases are TGTGCCAGCAGTTTCTTGCGGGCTGAGGCGGGCGAGCAGTACTTC.

J is TRBJ2-4 and V is TRBV5-6; D is perhaps TRBD2 (6 bases). Germline CDR1 and CDR2: SGHDT and YYEEEE. This CDR3 comprises 19 residues. Trimming removed 5 bases at V and 0 bases at J, with 24 bases between. CDR3 in DNA: TGTGCCAGCAGTTCTAGCCGGGACTTTTTAATTCTAGCCAAAAACATTCAGTACTTC. Amino acid sequence: CASSSSRDFLILAKNIQYF.

The J gene is TRBJ1-1, the V gene TRBV5-1; D may be TRBD1 (5 bases). CDR3 length equals 13 residues. Trimming cost V 1 base and J 2 bases, with 6 bases left between them. Germline loops: CDR1 SGHRS, CDR2 YFSETQ. The CDR3 protein is CASSLRGNTEAFF. CDR3 bases: TGCGCCAGCAGCTTGAGGGGTAACACTGAAGCTTTCTTT. The variable domain in full, with the rest retrieved from reference TRBV5-1 and TRBJ1-1, is KAGVTQTPRYLIKTRGQQVTLSCSPISGHRSVSWYQQTPGQGLQFLFEYFSETQRNKGNFPGRFSGRQFSNSRSEMNVSTLELGDSALYLCASSLRGNTEAFFGQGTRLTVV.

The gene calls are TRBV10-1 and TRBJ2-5; TRBD2 matches 7 bases. CDR3 size: 18 residues. Losses at the gene ends were 0 bases for V and 4 bases for J; bases not matched to a gene: 14. Germline V CDR1 and CDR2: WNHNN, SYGVQD (reference sequence). CDR3 sequence reads: CASSESPPGPSGRETQYF. The DNA for the CDR3 is TGCGCCAGCAGTGAGTCCCCCCCCGGGCCTAGCGGACGAGAGACCCAGTACTTC.

V and J are TRBV5-1 and TRBJ2-5; TRBD1 might be the D (6 bases). This CDR3 is built from 15 residues. Trimming cost V 4 bases and J 2 bases, with 15 bases left between them. Per germline, CDR1 SGHRS and CDR2 YFSETQ. CDR3 sequence: CASSPIGTPQETQYF. Written as DNA, the CDR3 is TGCGCCAGCAGCCCCATCGGGACACCACAAGAGACCCAGTACTTC.

The genes are TRBV4-2 and TRBJ2-7; 8 bases map to TRBD2. This CDR3 has 15 amino acids. CDR1 and CDR2 (germline): LGHNA, YNFKEQ. J lost 4 bases, V lost 3 bases, and 8 bases had no gene match. CDR3 in amino acids: CASSQEAGGLYEQYF. The CDR3 DNA follows: TGTGCCAGCAGCCAGGAGGCGGGGGGCCTATACGAGCAGTACTTC.

The rearrangement joins TRBV6-5 to TRBJ1-1, with unresolved D. The length of the CDR3 is 12 residues. V lost 6 bases to trimming and J lost 5 bases, with 10 bases between them. The germline gives CDR1 MNHEY, CDR2 SVGAGI. CDR3 nucleotide sequence: TGTGCCAGCAGAACCCCCGGGACTGAAGCTTTCTTT. It yields the protein CASRTPGTEAFF.

J is TRBJ2-7 and V is TRBV13, with TRBD2 identical over 16 bases. The CDR3 has 18 residues. Trimming at V came to 5 bases and at J to 3 bases, leaving 10 bases not matched to a gene. CDR1 and CDR2 (germline): PRHDT, FYEKMQ (reference sequence). The CDR3 is CASSPGGLAGGPLYEQYF. The CDR3 DNA reads as TGTGCCAGCAGCCCGGGGGGACTAGCGGGAGGGCCACTCTACGAGCAGTACTTC. The full variable domain, in which reference TRBV13 and TRBJ2-7 provide the parts outside the CDR3, is AAGVIQSPRHLIKEKRETATLKCYPIPRHDTVYWYQQGPGQDPQFLISFYEKMQSDKGSIPDRFSAQQFSDYHSELNMSSLELGDSALYFCASSPGGLAGGPLYEQYFGPGTRLTVT.

This chain uses TRBV9 with TRBJ2-5; TRBD2 aligns across 8 bases. The DNA end is a closer match to TRBJ2-7, so the J assignment may be wrong. The CDR3 length is 15 residues. Germline V lookup: CDR1 SGDLS, CDR2 YYNGEE. The CDR3 sequence: CASSVDAGGGYEQYF. CDR3 in DNA: TGTGCCAGCAGCGTAGATGCGGGAGGAGGTTACGAGCAGTACTTC.

This chain uses TRBV28 with TRBJ2-4; 7 bases match TRBD2. The CDR3 is 16 residues long. Germline loops: CDR1 MDHEN, CDR2 SYDVKM. After removal of 3 bases from V and 0 bases from J, the junction contained 5 bases not matched to a gene. The CDR3 DNA sequence: TGTGCCAGCAGTTTGGCTAGCGGAAAAGCCAAAAACATTCAGTACTTC. It translates to CASSLASGKAKNIQYF. The full variable domain, its missing parts supplied by reference TRBV28 and TRBJ2-4, is DVKVTQSSRYLVKRTGEKVFLECVQDMDHENMFWYRQDPGLGLRLIYFSYDVKMKEKGDIPEGYSVSREKKERFSLILESASTNQTSMYLCASSLASGKAKNIQYFGAGTRLSVL.

This clone was counted a single time. The chain uses TRBV7-9 and TRBJ2-2, with D possibly TRBD2 on 5 matching bases. Germline V gene lookup returns CDR1 SEHNR and CDR2 FQNEAQ (reference sequence). V shed 1 base and J shed 6 bases, with 15 bases lying between them. CDR3 size: 16 residues. The DNA of the CDR3 is TGTGCCAGCAGCTTAGTTCCGGGGTCTGATTCCGGGGAGCTGTTTTTT. Translated, it gives CASSLVPGSDSGELFF.

The chain carries TRBV23-1 and TRBJ2-1; 7 nucleotides line up with TRBD1. TRBV23-1 is given ORF status, its function remaining uncertain. V was pared by 0 bases and J by 2 bases, with 4 bases of the junction left unmatched. The CDR3 is made up of 16 amino acids. Written as DNA, the CDR3 is TGCGCCAGCAGTCAATCAGTGCAGGGGGCCTACAATGAGCAGTTCTTC. This gives the protein CASSQSVQGAYNEQFF.

The CDR3 DNA is TGTGCCAGCAGCCCATCATTCAGCTCCTACGAGCAGTACTTC. Translation: CASSPSFSSYEQYF. The J gene is TRBJ2-7, the V gene TRBV11-2; no definite D call. Germline V CDR1 and CDR2: SGHAT, FQNNGV. This CDR3 comprises 14 residues. V lost 5 bases, J lost 0 bases, and 11 bases lay in between.

This chain joins TRBV6-5 and TRBJ2-2; 7 bases fit TRBD2. Unmatched junction bases numbered 10, after V lost 5 bases and J lost 4 bases. The CDR3 is made up of 16 amino acids. The germline V gene has CDR1 MNHEY and CDR2 SVGAGI. The CDR3 DNA follows: TGTGCCAGCAGTCACTTTGGGGGAGGGCGCACCGGGGAGCTGTTTTTT. Residues: CASSHFGGGRTGELFF.

This chain links TRBV27 with TRBJ2-7; the D gene is possibly TRBD2 (6 bases). There are 12 residues in the CDR3. Germline V gene lookup returns CDR1 MNHEY and CDR2 SMNVEV (reference sequence). V was clipped by 6 bases and J by 7 bases, with 13 bases between them. The CDR3 DNA follows: TGTGCCAGCAGGGGACTGGGTAGGGAGCAGTACTTC. This gives the protein CASRGLGREQYF.

V usage is TRBV27 and J usage is TRBJ2-7, with a possible D match to TRBD1 (5 bases). Germline V gives CDR1 MNHEY, CDR2 SMNVEV (reference sequence). V lost 3 bases, J lost 2 bases, and 8 bases lay in between. This CDR3 has 13 residues. CDR3 loop: CASSFTGTYEQYF. Written as DNA, the CDR3 is TGTGCCAGCAGTTTTACAGGAACCTACGAGCAGTACTTC.

The V and J genes are TRBV5-1 and TRBJ2-1; the D is unclear. The CDR3 loop spans 13 amino acids. Germline lookup yields CDR1 SGHRS and CDR2 YFSETQ. Trimming took off 0 bases at V and 4 bases at J, with 5 bases between the two ends. As DNA, the CDR3 is TGCGCCAGCAGCTTGGACTCATACAATGAGCAGTTCTTC. It is translated as CASSLDSYNEQFF.

The chain employs TRBV11-2 and TRBJ2-7; D may be TRBD2 (6 bases). The ends were cut back, 1 base at V and 1 base at J, with 14 bases in the middle. This CDR3 region has 16 residues. Germline V gives CDR1 SGHAT, CDR2 FQNNGV. The CDR3 here is CASSLVGGMGSYEQYF. The CDR3, as DNA: TGTGCCAGCAGCTTAGTGGGCGGGATGGGTTCCTACGAGCAGTACTTC.

The V call is TRBV5-4, the J call TRBJ2-7; D not certain. The CDR3 consists of 12 residues. Looked up from germline, CDR1 is SGHNT and CDR2 is YYREEE (reference sequence). V lost 0 bases to trimming and J lost 3 bases, with 4 bases between them. CDR3 DNA: TGTGCCAGCAGCTTGGATAACTACGAGCAGTACTTC. It is translated as CASSLDNYEQYF.

The V call is TRBV13, the J call TRBJ2-7; no clear D. The CDR3 length is 14 residues. V was cut by 5 bases and J by 4 bases, with 15 bases left in between. CDR1 and CDR2 (germline): PRHDT, FYEKMQ (reference sequence). CDR3 nucleotides: TGTGCCAGCAGCCCTGGGCCTCGTGCGTACGAGCAGTACTTC. It is translated as CASSPGPRAYEQYF.

The chain employs TRBV7-2 and TRBJ2-7; D is perhaps TRBD2 (6 bases). CDR3 length equals 15 residues. V lost 3 bases and J lost 4, with 16 bases in between. In germline, CDR1 is SGHTA, CDR2 FQGNSA. CDR3: CASSLGWGVRYEQYF. The CDR3 region has the DNA TGTGCCAGCAGCTTGGGATGGGGGGTTCGGTACGAGCAGTACTTC.

This clone was seen once. The chain joins TRBV5-1 to TRBJ2-1; 11 positions agree with TRBD2. CDR1 SGHRS and CDR2 YFSETQ come from the germline V gene. The V segment lost 1 base and the J segment 2 bases; nucleotides outside the gene matches: 8. This CDR3 region has 18 residues. In DNA, the CDR3 is TGCGCCAGCAGCTTGAGTCTAGCGGGAGGAGGCCCCTACAATGAGCAGTTCTTC. Its translation is CASSLSLAGGGPYNEQFF.

The chain combines TRBV6-4 with TRBJ2-2; D not certain. The length of the CDR3 is 13 residues. CDR1 and CDR2 from the germline V gene are MRHNA and SNTAGT. Trimming took 5 bases from V and 6 from J, leaving 10 bases between them. CDR3 sequence: CASSPKHPGELFF. CDR3 DNA sequence: TGTGCCAGCAGTCCGAAACATCCCGGGGAGCTGTTTTTT.

The rearrangement uses TRBV2 and TRBJ1-6; D may be TRBD1 (6 bases). Germline CDR1 SNHLY, CDR2 FYNNEI. Trimming removed 7 bases from V and 6 bases from J, with 13 bases in between. The length of the CDR3 is 14 residues. The DNA for the CDR3 is TGTGCCAGCACCTTGGACAGTGGTAATTCACCCCTCCACTTT. This encodes CASTLDSGNSPLHF.